A single sample gave rise to the 2 T cell receptor beta chains below, sequenced in a study of CD8 T cells in ankylosing spondylitis. TCRdb analysed the 5' RACE reads with MiXCR anew, one entry per CDR3 protein. This table holds roughly 670,000 distinct CDR3 sequences, roughly 19% found once. Which antigens these TCRs recognize remains unknown. Study observations and caveats: Ankylosing spondylitis blood seemed to carry a telltale TCR beta motif made of under ten highly homologous variants.

The specimen was blood, either unsorted or a sorted T cell fraction (not recorded which). The receptors shown here come from a male donor with ankylosing spondylitis.

This clonotype turned up a few times. The V gene is TRBV5-1, the J gene TRBJ2-3; D possibly corresponds to TRBD2 (6 bases). The germline V and J ends were trimmed by 1 base and 0 bases, with 9 bases remaining between them. The CDR3 runs to 15 residues. Germline CDR1 and CDR2: SGHRS and YFSETQ. In DNA form, the CDR3 reads TGCGCCAGCAGCTTGATCGCGGGGAGCACAGATACGCAGTATTTT. Translating gives CASSLIAGSTDTQYF. Filled out from reference TRBV5-1 and TRBJ2-3, the complete variable domain reads KAGVTQTPRYLIKTRGQQVTLSCSPISGHRSVSWYQQTPGQGLQFLFEYFSETQRNKGNFPGRFSGRQFSNSRSEMNVSTLELGDSALYLCASSLIAGSTDTQYFGPGTRLTVL.

This clonotype was counted between two and nine times. The rearrangement uses TRBV5-1 and TRBJ2-3; 12 bases align to TRBD2. CDR1 is SGHRS and CDR2 is YFSETQ in the germline V gene. The V and J ends lost 3 bases and 15 bases, in that order; junction bases with no gene match: 11. The CDR3 consists of 14 residues. The CDR3 region has the DNA TGCGCCAGCAGCTCCAGCGGGACTAGCGGGCACCCCTATTTT. This sequence encodes CASSSSGTSGHPYF.